This T cell receptor beta chain was recorded in a study of identifying expanded T cells in peripheral blood. Collection occurred without any documented infections or immune events in donors. The table came from immunoSEQ multiplex PCR; TCRdb's copy has only in-frame clones and leaves some out. This sample has about 90,000 clones, with more than 75% found just once. Overall study findings and caveats: Technical replicates showed approximately 1.2 changed clones; approximately two weeks 15 to 20; four weeks 19.

Comments on this clone: Its target is unknown.

Sequencing was done on a sample of blood. The TCR sequence derives from a person between 18 and 70 years old in good health.

In DNA, the CDR3 is TGTGCCAGCTCACCTTATTATCAGCCCGCTTCAACTAATGAAAAACTGTTTTTT. It codes for CASSPYYQPASTNEKLFF. The chain carries TRBV18 and TRBJ1-4; D is unresolved. With 3 bases removed from V and 0 bases from J, the gap between germline ends came to 17 bases. The CDR3 consists of 18 residues. Germline CDR1 and CDR2: KGHSH and LQKENI.